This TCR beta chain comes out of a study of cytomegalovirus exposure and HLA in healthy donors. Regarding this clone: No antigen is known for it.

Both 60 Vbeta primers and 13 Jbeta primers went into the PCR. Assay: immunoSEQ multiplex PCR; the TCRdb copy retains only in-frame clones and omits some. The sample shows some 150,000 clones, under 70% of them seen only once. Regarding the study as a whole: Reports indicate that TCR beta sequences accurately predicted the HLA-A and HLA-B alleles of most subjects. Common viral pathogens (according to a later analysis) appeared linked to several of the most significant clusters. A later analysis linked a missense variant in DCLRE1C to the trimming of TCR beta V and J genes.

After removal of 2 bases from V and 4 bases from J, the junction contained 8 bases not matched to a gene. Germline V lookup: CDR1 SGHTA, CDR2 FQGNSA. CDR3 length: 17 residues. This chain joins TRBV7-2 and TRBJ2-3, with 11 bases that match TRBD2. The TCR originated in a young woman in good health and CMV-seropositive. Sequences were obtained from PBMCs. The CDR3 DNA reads TGTGCCAGCAGCTTAACCCCTAGCGGGAGGTCCGCAGATACGCAGTATTTT. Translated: CASSLTPSGRSADTQYF.